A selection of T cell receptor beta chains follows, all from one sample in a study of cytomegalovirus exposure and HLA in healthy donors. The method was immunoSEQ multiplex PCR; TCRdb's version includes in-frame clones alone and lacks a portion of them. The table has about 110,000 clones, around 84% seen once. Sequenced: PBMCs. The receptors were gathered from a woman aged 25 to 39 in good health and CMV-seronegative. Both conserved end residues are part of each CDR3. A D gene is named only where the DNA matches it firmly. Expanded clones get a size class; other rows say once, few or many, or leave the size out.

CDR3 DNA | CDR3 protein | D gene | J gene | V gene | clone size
TGTGCCAGCAGCTTAGGCAGGGGAAATACTGAAGCTTTCTTT | CASSLGRGNTEAFF | - | TRBJ1-1 | TRBV7-2 | -
TGTGCCAGCAGCCCCCGGGGATTCTACGAGCAGTACTTC | CASSPRGFYEQYF | - | TRBJ2-7 | TRBV9 | -
TGTGCCAGCAGTTTCAGGCTAGCGGGAGTAGATGAGACCCAGTACTTC | CASSFRLAGVDETQYF | TRBD2 | TRBJ2-5 | TRBV28 | -
TGCAGCGTTGTACCAACCGGGACTAGCGGGGAAAACACAGATACGCAGTATTTT | CSVVPTGTSGENTDTQYF | TRBD2 | TRBJ2-3 | TRBV29-1 | -
TGTGCCAGCAGTCGGGACAGAACAAGCTATGGCTACACCTTC | CASSRDRTSYGYTF | TRBD1 | TRBJ1-2 | TRBV6-1 | -
TGTGCCATAGAGCAGGGGCCCGGCTACATTCAGTACTTC | CAIEQGPGYIQYF | - | TRBJ2-4 | TRBV6-1 | -
TGTGCCACCAGCAGAGCGGGGGGGCGGCGGGAGACCCAGTACTTC | CATSRAGGRRETQYF | TRBD2 | TRBJ2-5 | TRBV15 | -
TGTGCCAGCAGGATGGGACTAGTTGGGGATGAGCAGTTCTTC | CASRMGLVGDEQFF | TRBD2 | TRBJ2-1 | TRBV6-5 | -
TGTGCCAGCAGCTCCGCCCTGACTGGGGAGAGTCAGCCCCAGCATTTT | CASSSALTGESQPQHF | - | TRBJ1-5 | TRBV28 | -
TGTGCCTGGAGACGAAGGGTTTTCGGGAAGACCTACAATGAGCAGTTCTTC | CAWRRRVFGKTYNEQFF | - | TRBJ2-1 | TRBV30 | -
TGTGCCAGCAGTTACGAGGGAAGTAGGAACACTGAAGCTTTCTTT | CASSYEGSRNTEAFF | - | TRBJ1-1 | TRBV6-5 | once
TGTGCCAGCAGCTGGGGGAGGAGCCACGAGCAGTACTTC | CASSWGRSHEQYF | - | TRBJ2-7 | TRBV13 | -
TGTGCCATCAGTGAGTCGAGACTAGCGGACTCCTACAATGAGCAGTTCTTC | CAISESRLADSYNEQFF | TRBD2 | TRBJ2-1 | TRBV10-3 | -
TGCGCCAGCAGCCAAGTCCCTTCAGGGGTTATTGGAAACACCATATATTTT | CASSQVPSGVIGNTIYF | - | TRBJ1-3 | TRBV4-3 | -
TGCGCCAGCAGCCACCTCCCGGGACTAGGCGACAATGAGCAGTTCTTC | CASSHLPGLGDNEQFF | TRBD2 | TRBJ2-1 | TRBV4-3 | -
TGTGCCACCAGCGGGGGAAAAAGGGAGGCCCAGTACTTC | CATSGGKREAQYF | - | TRBJ2-5 | TRBV15 | -
TGTGCCAGAAGCTCGGGACAGCCGGGAGGCTACACCTTC | CARSSGQPGGYTF | TRBD1 | TRBJ1-2 | TRBV5-3 | -
TGTGCCTGGCAGGGACTTAATGAAAAACTGTTTTTT | CAWQGLNEKLFF | - | TRBJ1-4 | TRBV30 | once
TGTGCCAGCTCACGCCTAGATTACTACGAGCAGTACTTC | CASSRLDYYEQYF | - | TRBJ2-7 | TRBV18 | once
TGTGCCAGCACCCGGACTGACACCGGGGAGCTGTTTTTT | CASTRTDTGELFF | - | TRBJ2-2 | TRBV6-5 | -
TGTGCCTGGGATCTTAGGGGCGGTGAAGCTTTCTTT | CAWDLRGGEAFF | - | TRBJ1-1 | TRBV30 | -
TGTGCCAGCAGCCAGCCCGACAGGGACTTAACAGATACGCAGTATTTT | CASSQPDRDLTDTQYF | - | TRBJ2-3 | TRBV5-4 | -
TGTGCCAGCAGTACCGATAGCTCCTACAATGAGCAGTTCTTC | CASSTDSSYNEQFF | - | TRBJ2-1 | TRBV6-6 | few
TGTGCCAGCCGGCGGGGAGCAGATACGCAGTATTTT | CASRRGADTQYF | - | TRBJ2-3 | TRBV27 | -
TGTGCCAGCAGTCCTGGTTCAGGGGGAAACACTGAAGCTTTCTTT | CASSPGSGGNTEAFF | TRBD1 | TRBJ1-1 | TRBV11-2 | -
TGCGCCAGCAGCCCGCATACGAGCGGGAGCGACGAGCAGTACTTC | CASSPHTSGSDEQYF | TRBD2 | TRBJ2-7 | TRBV4-3 | medium-sized
TGTGCCAGCAGTTATTCAGAGGTACAGCCCCAGCATTTT | CASSYSEVQPQHF | - | TRBJ1-5 | TRBV27 | -
TGTGCCAGCAGGGCTACAGGGGGCGCAGATACGCAGTATTTT | CASRATGGADTQYF | TRBD1 | TRBJ2-3 | TRBV6-5 | -
TGTGCCAGCAGTTTATCCTCGGACACTGAAGCTTTCTTT | CASSLSSDTEAFF | - | TRBJ1-1 | TRBV28 | -
TGTGCCAGCAGCTTAGCCGGGGGCTCTGGGGCCAACGTCCTGACTTTC | CASSLAGGSGANVLTF | - | TRBJ2-6 | TRBV7-2 | -
TGTGCCAGCAGTGAAGCGCGGCAGGGGTTTTACGAGCAGTACTTC | CASSEARQGFYEQYF | - | TRBJ2-7 | TRBV2 | few
TGCACCAGCGTTAAGGACAGACCCTACGAGCAGTACTTC | CTSVKDRPYEQYF | - | TRBJ2-7 | TRBV1 | -
TGTGCCAGCAGCACGGGCACAGATACGCAGTATTTT | CASSTGTDTQYF | - | TRBJ2-3 | TRBV7-2 | few
TGTGCCAGCAGCCGCCCTAGTCAGCCCCAGCATTTT | CASSRPSQPQHF | - | TRBJ1-5 | TRBV7-8 | -
TGTGCCAGCAGCTTGGCCGGGATGGGGACGGGAGATTCACCCCTCCACTTT | CASSLAGMGTGDSPLHF | - | TRBJ1-6 | TRBV5-8 | -
TGTGCCACCGGGGCGGGAGACTACAATGAGCAGTTCTTC | CATGAGDYNEQFF | TRBD2 | TRBJ2-1 | TRBV15 | -